These 2 T cell receptor beta chains share one sample of origin, sequenced in a study of T-cell reconstitution after alpha-beta-depleted transplantation in children. The authors prepared the TCRbeta library with unique molecular identifiers. TCRdb called the PCR reads again in MiXCR, with one record for every CDR3 protein. The sample has over 100,000 distinct CDR3 sequences, 10% seen once. Source: PBMCs, taken before TCRalphabeta/CD19-depleted stem cell transplant. These receptors were collected from a boy aged 2 to 10 with acute lymphoblastic leukemia, due to receive a stem cell transplant.

The chain carries TRBV18 and TRBJ2-1; D unresolved. The V end was cut by 2 bases, the J end by 0 bases, with 8 bases between. This CDR3 spans 15 amino acids. From germline, CDR1 is KGHSH and CDR2 LQKENI. CDR3 sequence reads: CASSPRSDSYNEQFF. The CDR3 DNA reads TGTGCCAGCTCACCAAGGAGTGACTCCTACAATGAGCAGTTCTTC. The full variable domain, its missing parts supplied by reference TRBV18 and TRBJ2-1, is NAGVMQNPRHLVRRRGQEARLRCSPMKGHSHVYWYRQLPEEGLKFMVYLQKENIIDESGMPKERFSAEFPKEGPSILRIQQVVRGDSAAYFCASSPRSDSYNEQFFGPGTRLTVL.

This clonotype turned up a few times. The genes are TRBV20-1 and TRBJ2-1, with 8 bases that match TRBD2. Germline loops: CDR1 DFQATT, CDR2 SNEGSKA (reference sequence). The CDR3 length is 17 residues. V trimming: 3 bases; J trimming: 5 bases; junction bases outside the gene matches: 15. The CDR3 DNA follows: TGCAGTGCTAGGGGTCCTAGCGGGCTCTTCGACCACAATGAGCAGTTCTTC. It specifies CSARGPSGLFDHNEQFF.